A single sample gave rise to the 3 T cell receptor beta chains below, sequenced in a study of T-cell reconstitution after alpha-beta-depleted transplantation in children. A TCRbeta library incorporating unique molecular identifiers was prepared. TCRdb reprocessed the PCR reads via MiXCR and lists one record per CDR3 protein. The data show some 550,000 distinct CDR3 sequences, with about 16% seen just once and over 3% held by the top ten. The source was PBMCs from the stem cell graft donor, collected from the stem cell graft. These receptors were taken from a human donor who donated a stem cell graft to a child with acute lymphoblastic leukemia.

This clonotype was counted a few times. V is TRBV11-2 and J is TRBJ2-7; 7 nucleotides line up with TRBD2. J was trimmed by 0 bases and V by 6 bases; bases with no gene match: 11. CDR1 SGHAT and CDR2 FQNNGV come from the germline V gene. The CDR3 has 16 amino acids. CDR3 coding DNA: TGTGCCAGCAGTTTACTCATCCTAGCGGCCTCCTACGAGCAGTACTTC. It encodes CASSLLILAASYEQYF.

The rearrangement joins TRBV27 to TRBJ2-3, with 8 bases identical to TRBD1. The CDR3 loop spans 17 amino acids. Trimming took 3 bases from V and 2 from J; bases not matched to a gene: 10. Germline V gives CDR1 MNHEY, CDR2 SMNVEV (reference sequence). CDR3 in DNA: TGTGCCAGCAGTTTCCTCGACAGGGGCCCTTCCACAGATACGCAGTATTTT. Translating gives CASSFLDRGPSTDTQYF.

This clonotype was recorded a few times. This rearrangement joins TRBV20-1 to TRBJ2-7, with 7 bases that match TRBD2. CDR1 DFQATT and CDR2 SNEGSKA come from the germline V gene (reference sequence). The CDR3 extends over 15 amino acids. Trimming removed 6 bases from V and 6 bases from J; junction bases left unmatched: 17. DNA for the CDR3: TGCAGTGCCGCAGGAGGGGCGGGAGTCCCCGTCGAGCAGTACTTC. This codes for CSAAGGAGVPVEQYF.